These 6 T cell receptor beta chains came from one sample sequenced in a study of CD8+ T cells in alopecia areata. TCR sequencing used cDNA made by reverse transcription of extracted RNA. Some clones are missing from TCRdb's copy, which holds only in-frame ones; the method was immunoSEQ multiplex PCR. Of 110,000 to 150,000 clones in the sample, 45% to 60% were seen once. The source was CD4+ T cells sorted from blood, collected at week 0. These receptor sequences come from a human donor with alopecia areata.

This clone was counted a few times. V gene TRBV2 combines with J gene TRBJ1-5; tentative D call: TRBD1 (6 bases). The CDR3 covers 13 residues. V lost 2 bases to trimming and J lost 6 bases, with 8 bases between them. Germline values: CDR1 SNHLY, CDR2 FYNNEI. CDR3 sequence reads: CASSETGFQPQHF. In DNA form, the CDR3 reads TGTGCCAGCAGTGAAACAGGGTTTCAGCCCCAGCATTTT.

This chain joins TRBV30 and TRBJ2-7; the D gene could be TRBD1 or TRBD2 (5 bases each). From germline, CDR1 is GTSNPN and CDR2 SVGIG (reference sequence). V was pared by 8 bases and J by 9 bases, with 17 bases between. This CDR3 is 11 amino acids long. This CDR3 is CARGSVDSQYF. In nucleotides, the CDR3 is TGTGCCCGGGGCAGCGTAGATTCGCAGTACTTC. Full variable domain (remainder filled in from reference TRBV30 and TRBJ2-7): SQTIHQWPATLVQPVGSPLSLECTVEGTSNPNLYWYRQAAGRGLQLLFYSVGIGQISSEVPQNLSASRPQDRQFILSSKKLLLSDSGFYLCARGSVDSQYFGPGTRLTVT.

The chain employs TRBV29-1 and TRBJ2-1; 10 nucleotides match TRBD2. This CDR3 has 15 residues. The V and J ends lost 3 bases and 3 bases, in that order; junction bases with no gene match: 5. Per the germline V gene, CDR1 is SQVTM and CDR2 is ANQGSEA. The CDR3: CSVEWASGGYNEQFF. In nucleotides, the CDR3 is TGCAGCGTTGAGTGGGCTAGCGGGGGCTACAATGAGCAGTTCTTC.

This clone was picked up a small number of times. The chain links TRBV6-1 to TRBJ2-3, with TRBD2 matching over 7 bases. Unmatched junction bases numbered 11, after V lost 11 bases and J lost 6 bases. The CDR3 is 13 amino acids. From germline, CDR1 is MNHNS and CDR2 SASEGT. The DNA of the CDR3 is TGTGCCGCGGGTATCGGGCGGGGGGATACGCAGTATTTT. This gives the protein CAAGIGRGDTQYF.

The chain joins TRBV28 to TRBJ1-2; no definite D call. This CDR3 spans 12 amino acids. Germline lookup yields CDR1 MDHEN and CDR2 SYDVKM. Between the trimmed V and J ends, which lost 7 bases and 3 bases, there was a span of 9 bases. In nucleotides, the CDR3 is TGTGCCAGCACCGCTACGGACTATGGCTACACCTTC. It is translated as CASTATDYGYTF.

The V gene is TRBV4-1, the J gene TRBJ2-5, with 9 positions matching TRBD2. The J segment lost 4 bases and the V segment lost 1 base, leaving 7 bases of the junction unmatched. Per germline, CDR1 MGHRA and CDR2 YSYEKL. This CDR3 is 16 amino acids long. This CDR3 reads CASSQGVAGVGETQYF. The CDR3 DNA sequence: TGCGCCAGCAGCCAAGGTGTAGCGGGAGTGGGAGAGACCCAGTACTTC.